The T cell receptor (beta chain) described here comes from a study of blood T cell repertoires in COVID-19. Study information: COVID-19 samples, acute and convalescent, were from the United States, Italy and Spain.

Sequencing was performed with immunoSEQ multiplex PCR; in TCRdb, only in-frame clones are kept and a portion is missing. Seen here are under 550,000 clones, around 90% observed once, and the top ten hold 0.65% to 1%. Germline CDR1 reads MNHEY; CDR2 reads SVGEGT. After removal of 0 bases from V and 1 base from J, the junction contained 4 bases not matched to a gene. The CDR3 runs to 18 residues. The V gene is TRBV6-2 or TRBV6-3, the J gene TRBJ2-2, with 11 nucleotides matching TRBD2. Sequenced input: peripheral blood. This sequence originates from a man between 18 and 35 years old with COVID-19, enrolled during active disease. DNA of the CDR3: TGTGCCAGCAGTTACTCGAGTAGCGGGGGGGTGAACACCGGGGAGCTGTTTTTT. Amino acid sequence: CASSYSSSGGVNTGELFF.